These T cell receptor beta chains were read from a single sample in a study of blood T cell repertoires in COVID-19. The data were produced by immunoSEQ multiplex PCR, yet TCRdb's version contains in-frame clones alone and is incomplete. The table includes approximately 460,000 clones, 85% to 90% detected once. Sequencing was performed on peripheral blood. All receptors derive from a man between 18 and 35 years old with COVID-19, enrolled during active disease. Both conserved end residues are part of each CDR3. Fields, in order: J gene, clone size, V gene, D gene, CDR3 protein, CDR3 DNA. A D gene is named only where the DNA matches it firmly. Rows give clone size only sometimes, using once, few, many, or a class for an expanded clone.

j_gene: TRBJ1-2
abundance: -
v_gene: TRBV7-8
d_gene: -
CDR3aa: CASSFDRTFYGYTF
CDR3nt: TGTGCCAGCAGCTTCGACAGGACCTTCTATGGCTACACCTTC

j_gene: TRBJ2-3
abundance: -
v_gene: TRBV5-6
d_gene: -
CDR3aa: CASSLASSDTQYF
CDR3nt: TGTGCCAGCAGCTTAGCTAGTTCAGATACGCAGTATTTT

j_gene: TRBJ2-7
abundance: -
v_gene: TRBV5-4
d_gene: TRBD1
CDR3aa: CASSLGTGPLYEQYF
CDR3nt: TGTGCCAGCAGCTTGGGGACAGGGCCATTATACGAGCAGTACTTC

j_gene: TRBJ2-3
abundance: once
v_gene: TRBV5-1
d_gene: -
CDR3aa: CASSRDTDTQYF
CDR3nt: TGCGCCAGCAGCCGGGACACAGATACGCAGTATTTT

j_gene: TRBJ2-7
abundance: -
v_gene: TRBV27
d_gene: TRBD2
CDR3aa: CASSSRSGSGYEQYF
CDR3nt: TGTGCCAGCAGCTCGAGGAGCGGGAGCGGGTACGAGCAGTACTTC

j_gene: TRBJ1-2
abundance: -
v_gene: TRBV6-6
d_gene: TRBD1
CDR3aa: CASSYIVGQANYGYTF
CDR3nt: TGTGCCAGCAGTTACATCGTGGGACAGGCTAACTATGGCTACACCTTC

j_gene: TRBJ2-7
abundance: -
v_gene: TRBV7-9
d_gene: -
CDR3aa: CASSRDTYEQYF
CDR3nt: TGTGCCAGCAGCCGGGACACCTACGAGCAGTACTTC

j_gene: TRBJ1-5
abundance: -
v_gene: TRBV2
d_gene: -
CDR3aa: CASSEGQLSRPQHF
CDR3nt: TGTGCCAGCAGTGAAGGACAGTTGTCTCGGCCCCAGCATTTT

j_gene: TRBJ1-5
abundance: -
v_gene: TRBV6-6
d_gene: -
CDR3aa: CASTRGVSNQPQHF
CDR3nt: TGTGCCAGCACCCGGGGGGTGAGCAATCAGCCCCAGCATTTT

j_gene: TRBJ1-1
abundance: once
v_gene: TRBV27
d_gene: TRBD1
CDR3aa: CASSQTGGRNTEAFF
CDR3nt: TGTGCCAGCAGCCAGACAGGGGGCCGGAACACTGAAGCTTTCTTT

j_gene: TRBJ2-1
abundance: once
v_gene: TRBV6-6
d_gene: TRBD1
CDR3aa: CASSRPRDRGLNEQFF
CDR3nt: TGTGCCAGCAGTAGACCTCGGGACAGGGGGCTCAATGAGCAGTTCTTC

j_gene: TRBJ1-3
abundance: -
v_gene: TRBV25-1
d_gene: TRBD1
CDR3aa: CASSEYTGGLVSGNTIYF
CDR3nt: TGTGCCAGCAGTGAATACACAGGGGGCCTAGTCTCTGGAAACACCATATATTTT

j_gene: TRBJ1-1
abundance: -
v_gene: TRBV7-9
d_gene: -
CDR3aa: CASSHLHGPTEAFF
CDR3nt: TGTGCCAGCAGCCATTTACATGGTCCCACTGAAGCTTTCTTT

j_gene: TRBJ2-7
abundance: -
v_gene: TRBV2
d_gene: -
CDR3aa: CASGASGLFEQYF
CDR3nt: TGTGCCAGCGGGGCTAGTGGCCTCTTCGAGCAGTACTTC

j_gene: TRBJ1-2
abundance: few
v_gene: TRBV18
d_gene: TRBD1
CDR3aa: CASSRGLDGYTF
CDR3nt: TGTGCCAGCTCCAGGGGGCTCGATGGCTACACCTTC

j_gene: TRBJ1-1
abundance: -
v_gene: TRBV21-1
d_gene: -
CDR3aa: CASSKRSEDRGPTRTEAFF
CDR3nt: TGTGCCAGCAGCAAAAGGTCAGAAGACAGGGGGCCGACAAGGACTGAAGCTTTCTTT

j_gene: TRBJ2-2
abundance: few
v_gene: TRBV24-1
d_gene: TRBD2
CDR3aa: CATSESGTSGSPFTGELFF
CDR3nt: TGTGCCACCAGTGAATCCGGGACTAGCGGGAGCCCCTTCACCGGGGAGCTGTTTTTT

j_gene: TRBJ2-6
abundance: -
v_gene: TRBV2
d_gene: -
CDR3aa: CASSEPFVPRGRVLTF
CDR3nt: TGTGCCAGCAGTGAGCCCTTCGTCCCCAGGGGTCGAGTCCTGACTTTC

j_gene: TRBJ2-5
abundance: -
v_gene: TRBV7-6
d_gene: -
CDR3aa: CASSQPPLKTRQETQYF
CDR3nt: TGTGCCAGCAGCCAACCCCCTCTAAAGACAAGACAAGAGACCCAGTACTTC

j_gene: TRBJ1-4
abundance: -
v_gene: TRBV25-1
d_gene: -
CDR3aa: CASSGPGGGLNEKLFF
CDR3nt: TGTGCCAGCAGTGGTCCCGGGGGGGGACTAAATGAAAAACTGTTTTTT

j_gene: TRBJ2-7
abundance: -
v_gene: TRBV19
d_gene: TRBD2
CDR3aa: CASRDSGRFPYEQYF
CDR3nt: TGTGCCAGTCGCGATAGCGGGAGATTCCCCTACGAGCAGTACTTC

j_gene: TRBJ1-1
abundance: -
v_gene: TRBV11-2
d_gene: TRBD1
CDR3aa: CASSIRQGNTEAFF
CDR3nt: TGTGCCAGCAGCATCCGACAGGGGAACACTGAAGCTTTCTTT

j_gene: TRBJ2-7
abundance: -
v_gene: TRBV29-1
d_gene: TRBD2
CDR3aa: CSVVSAGGREQYF
CDR3nt: TGCAGCGTTGTATCAGCGGGAGGGCGCGAGCAGTACTTC

j_gene: TRBJ2-1
abundance: -
v_gene: TRBV5-6
d_gene: TRBD2
CDR3aa: CASSPAFSSGGSSYNEQFF
CDR3nt: TGTGCCAGCAGCCCTGCTTTTAGTAGCGGGGGAAGCTCCTACAATGAGCAGTTCTTC

j_gene: TRBJ2-3
abundance: -
v_gene: TRBV5-4
d_gene: -
CDR3aa: CASSPRIAEDTQYF
CDR3nt: TGTGCCAGCAGTCCTCGAATAGCGGAAGATACGCAGTATTTT

j_gene: TRBJ2-2
abundance: -
v_gene: TRBV6-6
d_gene: -
CDR3aa: CASSLVTGELFF
CDR3nt: TGTGCCAGCAGTTTAGTTACCGGGGAGCTGTTTTTT

j_gene: TRBJ2-3
abundance: once
v_gene: TRBV9
d_gene: -
CDR3aa: CASSVAGGFADTQYF
CDR3nt: TGTGCCAGCAGCGTAGCTGGAGGGTTCGCAGATACGCAGTATTTT

j_gene: TRBJ1-2
abundance: -
v_gene: TRBV20-1
d_gene: -
CDR3aa: CTGGGSYGYTF
CDR3nt: TGCACTGGCGGGGGGTCCTATGGCTACACCTTC

j_gene: TRBJ2-2
abundance: -
v_gene: TRBV5-5
d_gene: TRBD2
CDR3aa: CASSLDPSGTGELFF
CDR3nt: TGTGCCAGCAGCTTGGACCCTAGCGGGACCGGGGAGCTGTTTTTT

j_gene: TRBJ2-2
abundance: -
v_gene: TRBV5-1
d_gene: TRBD1
CDR3aa: CASSLEGAHTGELFF
CDR3nt: TGCGCCAGCAGCTTGGAGGGGGCCCACACCGGGGAGCTGTTTTTT

j_gene: TRBJ2-6
abundance: -
v_gene: TRBV7-8
d_gene: -
CDR3aa: CASSHYRFPNSGANVLTF
CDR3nt: TGTGCCAGCAGCCATTACAGGTTCCCAAACTCTGGGGCCAACGTCCTGACTTTC

j_gene: TRBJ2-7
abundance: -
v_gene: TRBV5-4
d_gene: TRBD2
CDR3aa: CASSTGLAGAYEQYF
CDR3nt: TGTGCCAGCAGCACGGGACTAGCGGGAGCCTACGAGCAGTACTTC

j_gene: TRBJ2-3
abundance: once
v_gene: TRBV19
d_gene: TRBD2
CDR3aa: CASSRTSGGQSTDTQYF
CDR3nt: TGTGCCAGTAGTCGGACTAGCGGGGGGCAAAGCACAGATACGCAGTATTTT